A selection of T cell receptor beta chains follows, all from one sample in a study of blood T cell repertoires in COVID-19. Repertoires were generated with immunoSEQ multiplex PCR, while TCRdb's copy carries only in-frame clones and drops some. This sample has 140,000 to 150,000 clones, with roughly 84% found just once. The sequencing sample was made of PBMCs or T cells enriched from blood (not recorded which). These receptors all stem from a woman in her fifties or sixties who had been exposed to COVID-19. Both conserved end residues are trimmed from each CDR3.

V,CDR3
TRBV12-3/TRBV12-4,ASTVGWGDEQY
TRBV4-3,ASSQSLATLDTQY
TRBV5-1,ASSLGGWVDTQY
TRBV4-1,ASSQDAVGYT
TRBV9,ASSPPSGGDRYEQY
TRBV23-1,ASSHYGTSGTQETQY
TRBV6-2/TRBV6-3,ASSGGGRQETQY
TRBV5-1,ASSPGGAGDYNEQF
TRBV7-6,ASSLIETGGMGETQY
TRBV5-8,ASSHGTGNTETQY
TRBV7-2,ASSLVTGSNQPQH
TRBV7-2,ASSSPRDSPQETQY
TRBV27,ASSPRTGNYGYT
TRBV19,ASSIAAGHIYEQY
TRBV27,ASSLSPLRGQVTRYNSPLH
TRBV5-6,ASSPQSTDTQY